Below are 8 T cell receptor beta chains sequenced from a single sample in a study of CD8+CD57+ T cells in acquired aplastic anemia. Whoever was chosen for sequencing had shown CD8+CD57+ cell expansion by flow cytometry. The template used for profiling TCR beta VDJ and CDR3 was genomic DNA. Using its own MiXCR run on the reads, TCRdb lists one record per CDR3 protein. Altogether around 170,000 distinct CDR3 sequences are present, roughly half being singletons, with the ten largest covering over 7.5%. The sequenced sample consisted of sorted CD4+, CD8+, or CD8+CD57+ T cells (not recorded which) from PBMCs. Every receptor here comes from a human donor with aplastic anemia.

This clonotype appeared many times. CDR3 sequence reads: CASSLDHLATDTQYF. The CDR3 DNA reads as TGTGCCAGCAGTCTGGACCACCTCGCCACAGATACGCAGTATTTT. The V gene is TRBV12-3 or TRBV12-4, the J gene TRBJ2-3; no definite D call. The CDR3 loop spans 15 amino acids. V gave up 5 bases and J gave up 2 bases, with 14 bases separating them.

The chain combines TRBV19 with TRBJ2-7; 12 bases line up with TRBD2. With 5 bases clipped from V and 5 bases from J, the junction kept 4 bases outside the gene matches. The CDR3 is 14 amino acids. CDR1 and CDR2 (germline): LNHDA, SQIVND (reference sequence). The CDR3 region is CASSSRLAGDEQYF. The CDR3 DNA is TGTGCCAGTAGTTCAAGACTAGCGGGGGACGAGCAGTACTTC.

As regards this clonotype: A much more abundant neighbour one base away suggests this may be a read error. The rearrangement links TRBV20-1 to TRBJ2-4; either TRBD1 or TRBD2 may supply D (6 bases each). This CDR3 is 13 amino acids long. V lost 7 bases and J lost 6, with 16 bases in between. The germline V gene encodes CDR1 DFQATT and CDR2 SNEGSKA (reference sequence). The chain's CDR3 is CSVSWGAGNIQYF. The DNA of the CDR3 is TGCAGTGTTAGTTGGGGGGCGGGAAACATTCAGTACTTC.

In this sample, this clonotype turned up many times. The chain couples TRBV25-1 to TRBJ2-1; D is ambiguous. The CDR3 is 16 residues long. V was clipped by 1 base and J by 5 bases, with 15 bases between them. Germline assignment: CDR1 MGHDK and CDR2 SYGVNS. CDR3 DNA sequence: TGTGCCAGCAGTGAATTAGGAGCGCGGCGACACAATGAGCAGTTCTTC. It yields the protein CASSELGARRHNEQFF.

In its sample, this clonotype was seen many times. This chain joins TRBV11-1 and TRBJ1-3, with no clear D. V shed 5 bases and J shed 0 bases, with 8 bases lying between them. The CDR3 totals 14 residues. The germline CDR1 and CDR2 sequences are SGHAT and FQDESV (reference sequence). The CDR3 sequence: CASSMGSSGNTIYF. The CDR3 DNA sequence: TGTGCCAGCAGCATGGGGAGCTCTGGAAACACCATATATTTT.

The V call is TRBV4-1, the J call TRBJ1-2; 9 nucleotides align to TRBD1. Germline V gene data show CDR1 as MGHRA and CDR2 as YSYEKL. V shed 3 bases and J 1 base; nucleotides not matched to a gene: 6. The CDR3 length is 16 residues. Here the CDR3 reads CASSHFGQGINYGYTF. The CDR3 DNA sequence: TGCGCCAGCAGCCACTTCGGACAGGGGATTAACTATGGCTACACCTTC.

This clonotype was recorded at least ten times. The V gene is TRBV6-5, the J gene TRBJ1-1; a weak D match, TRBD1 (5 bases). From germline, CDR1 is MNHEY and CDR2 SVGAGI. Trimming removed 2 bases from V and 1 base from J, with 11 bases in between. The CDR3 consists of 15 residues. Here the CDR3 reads CASSYRGYKNTEAFF. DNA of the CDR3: TGTGCCAGCAGTTACAGGGGCTACAAGAACACTGAAGCTTTCTTT.

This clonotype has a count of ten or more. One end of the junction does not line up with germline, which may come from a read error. The CDR3 region has the DNA TGTGCCAGCAGCTTTGTCTCCGTCCCCTCGGGCGGTAACCCAATCTTC. It encodes CASSFVSVPSGGNPIF. The V call is TRBV11-2, the J call TRBJ2-7; no definite D call. The CDR3 consists of 16 residues. CDR1 and CDR2 from the germline V gene are SGHAT and FQNNGV.